This section outlines one T cell receptor beta chain sequence together with its context. This sample stems from a study of T cells after yellow fever vaccination. TCRdb independently ran MiXCR on the 5' RACE reads; one entry per CDR3 protein. The sample lists some 600,000 distinct CDR3 sequences; roughly 17% were seen once. This CDR3 is 14 amino acids long. The ends were cut back, 0 bases at V and 7 bases at J, with 13 bases in the middle. Germline V gives CDR1 LGHNA, CDR2 YNFKEQ. The starting material was PBMCs, obtained around 5 days after the first yellow fever vaccination. The V and J genes are TRBV4-2 and TRBJ2-7; possible D gene TRBD2, 7 bases. The clonotype was recovered from a man younger than 30 who received the YFV17D yellow fever vaccine. This chain's CDR3 is CASSQDQGRGEQYV. The CDR3 DNA is TGTGCCAGCAGCCAAGATCAGGGGCGGGGGGAGCAGTACGTC.